This T cell receptor beta chain came from a study of T-cell reconstitution after alpha-beta-depleted transplantation in children. Findings of the study overall: By one year post-transplant, T-cell counts and diversity largely arose from T cells that were newly produced. Two months or so post-transplant, alpha-beta T cells reportedly derived from several hundred expanded graft clones. Surviving recipient T cells and thymic progenitors accounted for the high day-60 TCRbeta diversity observed in some patients.

Concerning this clonotype: No antigen is known for it.

Preparation of the TCRbeta library involved a method that used unique molecular identifiers. TCRdb re-derived calls from the PCR reads in MiXCR, one entry per CDR3 protein. The sample shows a few hundred thousand distinct CDR3 sequences, over 20% of them seen only once. The source material was PBMCs, sampled before TCRalphabeta/CD19-depleted stem cell transplant. The sequence derives from a boy in the first two years of life with Wiskott-Aldrich syndrome, due to receive a stem cell transplant.

CDR3 in amino acids: CSARRGGSYQETQYF. CDR3 in DNA: TGCAGTGCCCGGAGGGGGGGTTCGTACCAAGAGACCCAGTACTTC. The gene calls are TRBV20-1 and TRBJ2-5, with TRBD2 as a possible D gene (7 bases). Trimming shortened V by 6 bases and J by 0 bases, and 17 bases separated the two germline ends. This CDR3 contains 15 residues. Germline assignment: CDR1 DFQATT and CDR2 SNEGSKA (reference sequence).